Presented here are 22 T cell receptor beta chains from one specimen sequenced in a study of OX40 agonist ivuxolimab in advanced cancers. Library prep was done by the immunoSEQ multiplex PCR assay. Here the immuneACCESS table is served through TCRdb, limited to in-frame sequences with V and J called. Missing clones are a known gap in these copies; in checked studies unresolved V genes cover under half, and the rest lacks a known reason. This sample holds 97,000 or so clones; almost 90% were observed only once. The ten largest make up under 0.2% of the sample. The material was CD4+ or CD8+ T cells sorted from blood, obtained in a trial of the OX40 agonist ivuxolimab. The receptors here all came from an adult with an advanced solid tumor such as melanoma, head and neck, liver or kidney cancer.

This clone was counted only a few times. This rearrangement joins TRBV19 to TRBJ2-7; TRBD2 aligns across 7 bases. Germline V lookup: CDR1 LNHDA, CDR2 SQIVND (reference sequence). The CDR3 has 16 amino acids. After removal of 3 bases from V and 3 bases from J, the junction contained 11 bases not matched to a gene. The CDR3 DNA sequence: TGTGCCAGTAGTATGGGAGGGGTCAATCCAGGCTACGAGCAGTACTTC. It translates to CASSMGGVNPGYEQYF.

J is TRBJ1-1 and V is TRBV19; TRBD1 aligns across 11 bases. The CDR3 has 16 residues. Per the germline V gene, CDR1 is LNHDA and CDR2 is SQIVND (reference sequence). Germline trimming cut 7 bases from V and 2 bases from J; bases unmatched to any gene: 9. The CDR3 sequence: CASTMDRGRINTEAFF. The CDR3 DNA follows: TGTGCCAGTACAATGGACAGGGGGCGCATTAACACTGAAGCTTTCTTT.

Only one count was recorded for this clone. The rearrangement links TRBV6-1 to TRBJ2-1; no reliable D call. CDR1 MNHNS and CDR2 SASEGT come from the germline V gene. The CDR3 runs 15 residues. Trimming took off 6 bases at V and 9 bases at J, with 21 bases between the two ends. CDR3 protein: CASSSASGAFGEQFF. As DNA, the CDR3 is TGTGCCAGCAGCTCCGCCTCGGGCGCCTTCGGTGAGCAGTTCTTC.

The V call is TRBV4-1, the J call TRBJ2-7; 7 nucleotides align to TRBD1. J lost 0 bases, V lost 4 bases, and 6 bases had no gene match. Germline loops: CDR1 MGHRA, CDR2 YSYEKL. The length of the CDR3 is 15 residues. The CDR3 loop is CASSPGTALSYEQYF. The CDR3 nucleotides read TGCGCCAGCAGCCCCGGGACAGCTCTCTCCTACGAGCAGTACTTC.

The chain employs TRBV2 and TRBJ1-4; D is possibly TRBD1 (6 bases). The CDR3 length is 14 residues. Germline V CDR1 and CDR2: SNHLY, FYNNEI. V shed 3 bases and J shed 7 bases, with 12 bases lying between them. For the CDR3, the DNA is TGTGCCAGCAGTGACAGGGGCGCGGGTGAAAAACTGTTTTTT. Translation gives CASSDRGAGEKLFF.

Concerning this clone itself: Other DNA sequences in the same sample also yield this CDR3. CDR3 region: CASSLGAANEKLFF. For the CDR3, the DNA is TGCGCCAGCAGCTTGGGGGCAGCGAATGAAAAACTGTTTTTT. The chain is built from TRBV5-1 and TRBJ1-4, with D uncertain. Germline V gene lookup returns CDR1 SGHRS and CDR2 YFSETQ. The CDR3 contains 14 residues. V was cut by 0 bases and J by 5 bases, with 8 bases left in between.

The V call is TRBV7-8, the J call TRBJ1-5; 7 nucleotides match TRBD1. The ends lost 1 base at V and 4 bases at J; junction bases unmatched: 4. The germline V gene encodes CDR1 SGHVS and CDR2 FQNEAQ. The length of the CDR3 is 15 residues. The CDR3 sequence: CASSLDQGGNQPQHF. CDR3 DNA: TGTGCCAGCAGCTTAGATCAGGGGGGGAATCAGCCCCAGCATTTT.

The CDR3 here is CASSPRVGQETQYF. The DNA of the CDR3 is TGTGCCAGCAGCCCCCGGGTGGGGCAAGAGACCCAGTACTTC. The rearrangement links TRBV5-4 to TRBJ2-5; D not resolved. The CDR3 extends over 14 amino acids. V was trimmed by 4 bases and J by 2 bases, leaving 12 bases between them. Germline V CDR1 and CDR2: SGHNT, YYREEE (reference sequence).

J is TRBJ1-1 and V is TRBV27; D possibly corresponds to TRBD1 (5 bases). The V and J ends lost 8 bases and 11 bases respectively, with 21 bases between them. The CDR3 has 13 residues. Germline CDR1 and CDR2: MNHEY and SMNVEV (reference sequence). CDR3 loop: CASSSPRERGAFF. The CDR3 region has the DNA TGTGCCAGCTCCAGTCCCCGGGAAAGGGGTGCTTTCTTT.

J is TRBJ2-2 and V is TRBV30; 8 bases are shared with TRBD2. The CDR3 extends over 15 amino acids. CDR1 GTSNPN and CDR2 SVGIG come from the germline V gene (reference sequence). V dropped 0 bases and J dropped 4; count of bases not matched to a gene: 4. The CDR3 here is CAWSVVGRATGELFF. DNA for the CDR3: TGTGCCTGGAGTGTAGTCGGGAGGGCCACCGGGGAGCTGTTTTTT.

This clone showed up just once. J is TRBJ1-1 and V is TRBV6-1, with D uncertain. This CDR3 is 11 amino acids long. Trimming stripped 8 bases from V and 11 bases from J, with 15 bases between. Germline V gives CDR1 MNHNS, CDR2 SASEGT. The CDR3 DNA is TGTGCCAGCCTGAGGGAGGTTAGGGCTTTCTTT. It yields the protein CASLREVRAFF.

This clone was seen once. CDR3 nucleotides: TGTGCCAGCAGCCTAGCGGGAGGGCCGGGCACCGGGGAGCTGTTTTTT. It encodes CASSLAGGPGTGELFF. The rearrangement links TRBV5-4 to TRBJ2-2; 12 nucleotides line up with TRBD2. This CDR3 spans 16 amino acids. Germline V gene sequence: CDR1 SGHNT, CDR2 YYREEE (reference sequence). With V trimmed by 4 bases and J by 4 bases, 5 bases remained unmatched.

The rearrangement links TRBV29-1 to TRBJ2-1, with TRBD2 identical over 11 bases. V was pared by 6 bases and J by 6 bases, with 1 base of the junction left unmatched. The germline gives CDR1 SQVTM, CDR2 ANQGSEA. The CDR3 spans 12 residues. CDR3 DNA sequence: TGCAGCGTCGGACTAGCGGGCAATGAGCAGTTCTTC. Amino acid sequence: CSVGLAGNEQFF.

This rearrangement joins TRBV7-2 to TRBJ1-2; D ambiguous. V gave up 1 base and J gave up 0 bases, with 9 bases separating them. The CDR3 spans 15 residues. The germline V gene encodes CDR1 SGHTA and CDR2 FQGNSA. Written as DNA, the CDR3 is TGTGCCAGCAGCTTAGATCGACTTTCTAACTATGGCTACACCTTC. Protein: CASSLDRLSNYGYTF.

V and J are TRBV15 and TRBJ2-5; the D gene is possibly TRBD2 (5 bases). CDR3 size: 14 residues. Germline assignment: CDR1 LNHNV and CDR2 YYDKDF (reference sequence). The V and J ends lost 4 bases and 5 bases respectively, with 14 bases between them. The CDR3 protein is CATSKRTRGETQYF. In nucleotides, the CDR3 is TGTGCCACCAGCAAACGGACCCGAGGGGAGACCCAGTACTTC.

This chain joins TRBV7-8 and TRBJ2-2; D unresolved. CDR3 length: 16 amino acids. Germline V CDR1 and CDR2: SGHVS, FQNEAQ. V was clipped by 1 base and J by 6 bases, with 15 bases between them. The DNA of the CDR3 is TGTGCCAGCAGCTTAGTGGCACAGTGGGCCCCCGGGGAGCTGTTTTTT. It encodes CASSLVAQWAPGELFF.

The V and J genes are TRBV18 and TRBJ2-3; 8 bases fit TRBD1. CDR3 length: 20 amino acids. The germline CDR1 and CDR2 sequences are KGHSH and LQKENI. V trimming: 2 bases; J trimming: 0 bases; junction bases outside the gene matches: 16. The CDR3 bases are TGTGCCAGCTCACCAGTAGTCCTCCAGGGGGCTGTCTCTAGCACAGATACGCAGTATTTT. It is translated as CASSPVVLQGAVSSTDTQYF.

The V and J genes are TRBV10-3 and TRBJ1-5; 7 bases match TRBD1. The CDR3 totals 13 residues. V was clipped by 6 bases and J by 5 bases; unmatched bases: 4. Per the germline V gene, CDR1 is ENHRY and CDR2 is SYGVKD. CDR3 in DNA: TGTGCCATCAGCGGACAGGATTATCAGCCCCAGCATTTT. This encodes CAISGQDYQPQHF.

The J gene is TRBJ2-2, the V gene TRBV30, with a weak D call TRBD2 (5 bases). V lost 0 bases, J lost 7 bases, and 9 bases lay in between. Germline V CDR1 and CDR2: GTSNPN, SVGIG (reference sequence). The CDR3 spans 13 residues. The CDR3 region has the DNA TGTGCCTGGAGTGTACTAGAGGGCGGGGAGCTGTTTTTT. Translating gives CAWSVLEGGELFF.

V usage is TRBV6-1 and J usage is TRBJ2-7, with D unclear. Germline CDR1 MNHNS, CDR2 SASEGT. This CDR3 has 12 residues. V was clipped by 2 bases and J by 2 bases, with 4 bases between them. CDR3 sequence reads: CASSEHPYEQYF. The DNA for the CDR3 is TGTGCCAGCAGTGAACACCCCTACGAGCAGTACTTC.

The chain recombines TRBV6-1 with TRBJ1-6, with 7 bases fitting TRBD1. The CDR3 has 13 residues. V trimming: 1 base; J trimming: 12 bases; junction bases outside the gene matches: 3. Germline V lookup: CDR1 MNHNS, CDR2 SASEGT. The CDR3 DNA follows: TGTGCCAGCAGTGAAGGACAGGGCCTACCCCTCCACTTT. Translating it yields CASSEGQGLPLHF.

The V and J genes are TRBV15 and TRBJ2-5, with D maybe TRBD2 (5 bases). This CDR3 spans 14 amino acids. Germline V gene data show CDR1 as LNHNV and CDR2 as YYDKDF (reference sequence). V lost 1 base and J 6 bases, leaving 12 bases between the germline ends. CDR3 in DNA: TGTGCCACCAGCAGAGCGGGATTTCAACAGACCCAGTACTTC. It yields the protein CATSRAGFQQTQYF.